The 4 T cell receptor beta chains below all came from one sample that was sequenced in a study of cytomegalovirus exposure and HLA in healthy donors. The PCR ran on 60 Vbeta and 13 Jbeta primers. Sequencing used immunoSEQ multiplex PCR; TCRdb keeps in-frame clones, though not all of them. Of 160,000 or so clones in the sample, roughly 85% were seen once. Material: PBMCs. The receptors stem from a man aged 35 to 55 in good health and CMV-seronegative.

The genes are TRBV27 and TRBJ2-7; 12 bases line up with TRBD2. Per the germline V gene, CDR1 is MNHEY and CDR2 is SMNVEV (reference sequence). The ends lost 6 bases at V and 3 bases at J; junction bases unmatched: 9. The CDR3 is made up of 16 amino acids. CDR3 in amino acids: CASRSTTSGRFYEQYF. CDR3 DNA sequence: TGTGCCAGCAGGTCGACCACTAGCGGGAGGTTCTACGAGCAGTACTTC.

Points on this clone: The same CDR3 arises from other DNA sequences in this sample as well. The chain joins TRBV5-6 to TRBJ1-2; D gene unclear. The CDR3 runs to 12 residues. Germline-derived CDR1 and CDR2 are SGHDT and YYEEEE. V lost 3 bases to trimming and J lost 6 bases, with 9 bases between them. The CDR3 region is CASSSTGNGYTF. In DNA, the CDR3 is TGTGCCAGCAGCTCGACGGGGAATGGCTACACCTTC.

J is TRBJ2-7 and V is TRBV6-1; 8 nucleotides align to TRBD1. The CDR3 loop spans 12 amino acids. The junction had 6 bases not matched to a gene; V was cut back by 11 bases and J by 3 bases. Germline V gene data show CDR1 as MNHNS and CDR2 as SASEGT. The CDR3 DNA is TGTGCCGGACAGGGCCCCGACTACGAGCAGTACTTC. Translated: CAGQGPDYEQYF.

The chain employs TRBV4-3 and TRBJ2-3; 10 bases match TRBD2. CDR1 is LGHNA, CDR2 YSLEER, per germline. J was trimmed by 3 bases and V by 3 bases; bases with no gene match: 9. The CDR3 sequence is 17 residues long. DNA of the CDR3: TGCGCCAGCAGCCATACCACCGGGACTAGCGTAACAGATACGCAGTATTTT. Its translation is CASSHTTGTSVTDTQYF.